A single TCR beta chain is shown here with its context. Its antigen remains unidentified. Prepared TCR beta cDNA libraries contained unique molecular identifiers. One entry per CDR3 protein results from TCRdb running MiXCR on the PCR reads. Of hundreds of thousands of distinct CDR3 sequences listed, about 53% are singletons. The sample originates from a study of post-analysis software for immune sequencing data. Findings of the study overall: With TRBV5-6, TRBV5-1 and TRBV20-1 included, a handful of TRBV segments were more frequent in patients than in controls. In multiple sclerosis, normalized Chao1 diversity was significantly below that of controls.

Germline CDR1 SQVTM, CDR2 ANQGSEA. The CDR3 is 14 amino acids. V lost 6 bases to trimming and J lost 3 bases; unmatched junction nucleotides: 8. Sequenced material: blood. The receptor comes from a girl between 5 and 17 years old with multiple sclerosis. The chain links TRBV29-1 to TRBJ1-2, with 9 bases fitting TRBD1. The CDR3 spells CSVQPGQGDYGYTF. The CDR3 region has the DNA TGCAGCGTCCAGCCGGGACAGGGAGACTATGGCTACACCTTC.